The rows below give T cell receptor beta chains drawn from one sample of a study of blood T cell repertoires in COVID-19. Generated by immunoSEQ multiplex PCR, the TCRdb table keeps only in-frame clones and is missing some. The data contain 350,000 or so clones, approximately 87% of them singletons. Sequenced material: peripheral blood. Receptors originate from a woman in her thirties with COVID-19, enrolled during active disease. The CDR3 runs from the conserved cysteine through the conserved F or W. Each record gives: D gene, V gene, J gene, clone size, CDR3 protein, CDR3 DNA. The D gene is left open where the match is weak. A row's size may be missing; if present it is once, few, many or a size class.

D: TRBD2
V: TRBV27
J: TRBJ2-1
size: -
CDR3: CASSSIAGRGVNEQFF
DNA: TGTGCCAGCAGTTCGATAGCGGGACGGGGGGTAAATGAGCAGTTCTTC

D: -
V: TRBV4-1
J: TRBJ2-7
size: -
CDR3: CASSQPGGTDYEQYF
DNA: TGCGCCAGCAGCCAACCTGGGGGGACAGACTACGAGCAGTACTTC

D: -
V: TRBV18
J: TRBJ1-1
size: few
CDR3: CASSRSGVGTEAFF
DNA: TGTGCCAGCTCACGTTCCGGGGTCGGCACTGAAGCTTTCTTT

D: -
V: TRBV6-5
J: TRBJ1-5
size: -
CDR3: CASKGKAYSNQPQHF
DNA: TGTGCCAGCAAGGGGAAGGCCTATAGCAATCAGCCCCAGCATTTT

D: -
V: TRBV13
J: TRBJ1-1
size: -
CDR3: CASSMGTSEAFF
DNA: TGTGCCAGCAGTATGGGAACTAGTGAAGCTTTCTTT

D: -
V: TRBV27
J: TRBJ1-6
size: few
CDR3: CASSFRDSNSPLHF
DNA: TGTGCCAGCAGTTTCCGAGACAGTAATTCACCCCTCCACTTT

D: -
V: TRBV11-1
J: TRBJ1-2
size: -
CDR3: CASSPGPGRGGYTF
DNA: TGTGCCAGCAGCCCCGGCCCCGGAAGGGGTGGCTACACCTTC

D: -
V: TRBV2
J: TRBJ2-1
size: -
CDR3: CASLSEGVYNEQFF
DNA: TGTGCCAGCCTATCCGAGGGTGTTTACAATGAGCAGTTCTTC

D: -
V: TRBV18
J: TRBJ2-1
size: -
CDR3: CASSPRWASNEQFF
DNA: TGTGCCAGCTCACCACGCTGGGCTTCCAATGAGCAGTTCTTC

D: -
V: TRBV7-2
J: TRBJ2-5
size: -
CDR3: CASSLKFTTKETQYF
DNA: TGTGCCAGCAGCTTAAAATTCACTACTAAAGAGACCCAGTACTTC

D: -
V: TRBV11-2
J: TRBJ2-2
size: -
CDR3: CASSLGTPYTGELFF
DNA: TGTGCCAGCAGCTTAGGCACTCCTTACACCGGGGAGCTGTTTTTT

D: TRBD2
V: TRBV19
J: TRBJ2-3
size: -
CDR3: CATKLAASTDTQYF
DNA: TGTGCCACTAAACTAGCGGCAAGCACAGATACGCAGTATTTT

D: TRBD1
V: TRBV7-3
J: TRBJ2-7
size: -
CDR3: CASSPPDGTGSYEQYF
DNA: TGTGCCAGCAGCCCCCCCGACGGGACAGGTTCCTACGAGCAGTACTTC

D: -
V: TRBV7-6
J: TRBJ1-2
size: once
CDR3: CASSAGGPNGYTF
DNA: TGTGCCAGCAGCGCCGGAGGGCCAAATGGCTACACCTTC

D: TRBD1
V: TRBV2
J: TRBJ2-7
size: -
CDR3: CAGRTGGDEQYF
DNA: TGTGCCGGACGAACAGGGGGCGACGAGCAGTACTTC

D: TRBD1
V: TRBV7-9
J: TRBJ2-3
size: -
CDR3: CASSSLDRGSTDTQYF
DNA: TGTGCCAGCAGCTCTTTGGACAGGGGGAGCACAGATACGCAGTATTTT

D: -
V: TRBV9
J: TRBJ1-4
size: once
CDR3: CASSVRGSVNEKLFF
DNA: TGTGCCAGCAGCGTTCGGGGGTCTGTAAATGAAAAACTGTTTTTT

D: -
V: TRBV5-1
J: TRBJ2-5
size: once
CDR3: CASSYGFGRQETQYF
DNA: TGCGCCAGCAGCTACGGGTTTGGGAGGCAAGAGACCCAGTACTTC

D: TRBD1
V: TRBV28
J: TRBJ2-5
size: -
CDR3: CASKSGGETQYF
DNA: TGTGCCAGCAAGTCAGGGGGAGAGACCCAGTACTTC

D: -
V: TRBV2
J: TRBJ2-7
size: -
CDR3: CASSRGTGAYEQYF
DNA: TGTGCCAGCAGTCGGGGGACGGGCGCCTACGAGCAGTACTTC

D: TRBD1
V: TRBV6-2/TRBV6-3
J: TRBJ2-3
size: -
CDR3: CASSYGQGDTQYF
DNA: TGTGCCAGCAGTTACGGACAGGGAGATACGCAGTATTTT

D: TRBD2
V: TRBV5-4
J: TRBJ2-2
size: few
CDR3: CASSSKREGHEELFF
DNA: TGTGCCAGCAGCTCCAAGCGGGAGGGCCACGAGGAGCTGTTTTTT